Detailed here is one T cell receptor beta chain. At one boundary the junction diverges from the germline segment, which might be a read error. TCRdb reprocessed the 5' RACE reads via MiXCR and lists one record per CDR3 protein. The sample lists about 530,000 distinct CDR3 sequences, around 15% occurring once. The sample belongs to a study of identical twins. Only healthy Caucasians were enrolled as donors. CDR1 and CDR2 from the germline V gene are SGDLS and YYNGEE. This CDR3 is built from 15 residues. A further study also used this sample, focusing on yellow fever vaccine responses in identical twins.

The clonotype was recovered from a woman aged 18-29 years in good health. Source material: CD4+ T cells sorted from blood. The chain uses TRBV9 and TRBJ2-1, with 7 nucleotides matching TRBD2. CDR3 protein: CAGSVTELATNEQFF. DNA of the CDR3: TGTGCCGGCAGCGTTACGGAACTAGCGACTAATGAGCAGTTCTTC.